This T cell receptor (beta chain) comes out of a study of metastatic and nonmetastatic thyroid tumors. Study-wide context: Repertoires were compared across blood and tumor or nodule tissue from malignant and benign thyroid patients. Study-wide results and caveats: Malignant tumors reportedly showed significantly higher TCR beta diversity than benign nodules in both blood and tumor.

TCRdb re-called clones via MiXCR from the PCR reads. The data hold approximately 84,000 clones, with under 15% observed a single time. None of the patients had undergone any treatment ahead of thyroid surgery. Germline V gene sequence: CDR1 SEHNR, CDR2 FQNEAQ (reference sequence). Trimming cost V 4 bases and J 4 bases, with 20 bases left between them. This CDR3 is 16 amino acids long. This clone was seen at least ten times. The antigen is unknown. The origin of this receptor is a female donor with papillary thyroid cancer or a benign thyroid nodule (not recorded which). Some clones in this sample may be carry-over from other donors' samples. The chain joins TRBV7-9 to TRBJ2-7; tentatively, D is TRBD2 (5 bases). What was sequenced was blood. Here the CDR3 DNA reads TGTGCCAGCAGCTCGACTACCGGGTCGACACCTTACGAGCAGTACTTC. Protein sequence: CASSSTTGSTPYEQYF.